The 7 T cell receptor beta chains given below trace back to one sample, sequenced in a study of metastatic and nonmetastatic thyroid tumors (dated by TCRdb to the early 2020s). The library was made by PCR. Sequencing was performed on an Illumina HiSeq 4000. TCRdb handled the public reads itself, with Q25 trimming in fastp and clone calling in MiXCR, and kept productive beta chains. This sample lists about 34,000 clones; approximately 17% were detected once. Of the sample, under 8.5% falls within the top ten clones. None of the patients had been given any treatment before thyroid surgery. Sequencing was carried out using blood. The origin of the receptors is a female donor with papillary thyroid cancer or a benign thyroid nodule (not recorded which). Some clones in this sample may be carry-over from other donors' samples.

Concerning this clone: A junction boundary mismatches the germline segment, possibly from a read error. The chain has TRBV11-1 and TRBJ2-3; D call uncertain. The CDR3 covers 16 residues. CDR1 and CDR2 from the germline V gene are SGHAT and FQDESV (reference sequence). CDR3: CASGLPASTSTDTQYF. CDR3 coding DNA: TGTGCCAGCGGCTTACCAGCGTCTACTAGCACAGATACGCAGTATTTT. Variable domain in full (rest from reference TRBV11-1 and TRBJ2-3): EAEVAQSPRYKITEKSQAVAFWCDPISGHATLYWYRQILGQGPELLVQFQDESVVDDSQLPKDRFSAERLKGVDSTLKIQPAELGDSAMYLCASGLPASTSTDTQYFGPGTRLTVL.

This clone was observed at least ten times. J is TRBJ2-7 and V is TRBV14, with TRBD1 matching over 10 bases. The CDR3 loop spans 19 amino acids. Germline trimming cut 4 bases from V and 2 bases from J; bases unmatched to any gene: 17. The germline gives CDR1 SGHDN, CDR2 FVKESK. The CDR3 here is CASSLGDRGSPWRPYEQYF. The CDR3 DNA reads as TGTGCCAGCAGCCTTGGGGACAGGGGCAGCCCTTGGCGACCCTACGAGCAGTACTTC.

In this sample, this clone turned up many times. This sequence joins TRBV30 and TRBJ2-1; maybe TRBD2 (6 bases). The CDR3 has 18 amino acids. Between the trimmed V and J ends, which lost 0 bases and 3 bases, there was a span of 21 bases. Germline V CDR1 and CDR2: GTSNPN, SVGIG (reference sequence). The CDR3 spells CAWSVSPTVRRDYNEQFF. In DNA form, the CDR3 reads TGTGCCTGGAGTGTAAGCCCTACTGTGAGGCGGGACTACAATGAGCAGTTCTTC.

This sequence joins TRBV20-1 and TRBJ2-1, with 7 nucleotides matching TRBD2. Trimming took 0 bases from V and 9 from J; bases not matched to a gene: 20. The CDR3 runs to 18 residues. Germline V gene data show CDR1 as DFQATT and CDR2 as SNEGSKA (reference sequence). The CDR3 spells CSARDLGLPGSPTREQFF. The CDR3 coding sequence is TGCAGTGCTAGAGACCTGGGACTACCGGGATCACCAACACGTGAGCAGTTCTTC.

The chain recombines TRBV28 with TRBJ1-2; 9 bases fit TRBD1. Trimming at V came to 6 bases and at J to 4 bases, leaving 6 bases not matched to a gene. This CDR3 spans 14 amino acids. From germline, CDR1 is MDHEN and CDR2 SYDVKM. The CDR3 sequence: CASSRDRAFYGYTF. CDR3 bases: TGTGCCAGCAGCCGGGACAGGGCTTTCTATGGCTACACCTTC.

Many counts were recorded for this clone. The rearrangement joins TRBV11-1 to TRBJ2-3, with 14 bases that match TRBD2. The length of the CDR3 is 18 residues. Germline V gene lookup returns CDR1 SGHAT and CDR2 FQDESV (reference sequence). Germline trimming cut 5 bases from V and 1 base from J; bases unmatched to any gene: 8. The CDR3 bases are TGTGCCAGCAGCCCAGGGACTAGCGGGAGAAGGGGCACAGATACGCAGTATTTT. Its translation is CASSPGTSGRRGTDTQYF. Drawing the rest from reference TRBV11-1 and TRBJ2-3, the complete variable domain is EAEVAQSPRYKITEKSQAVAFWCDPISGHATLYWYRQILGQGPELLVQFQDESVVDDSQLPKDRFSAERLKGVDSTLKIQPAELGDSAMYLCASSPGTSGRRGTDTQYFGPGTRLTVL.

This clone was seen many times. In nucleotides, the CDR3 is TGCGCCAGCAGCGAATCGAACAGGGATCAGCCCCAGCATTTT. It translates to CASSESNRDQPQHF. The chain couples TRBV10-2 to TRBJ1-5, with D tentatively TRBD1 (6 bases). CDR1 is WSHSY, CDR2 SAAADI, per germline. The CDR3 is 14 residues long. Trimming stripped 6 bases from V and 5 bases from J, with 14 bases between.